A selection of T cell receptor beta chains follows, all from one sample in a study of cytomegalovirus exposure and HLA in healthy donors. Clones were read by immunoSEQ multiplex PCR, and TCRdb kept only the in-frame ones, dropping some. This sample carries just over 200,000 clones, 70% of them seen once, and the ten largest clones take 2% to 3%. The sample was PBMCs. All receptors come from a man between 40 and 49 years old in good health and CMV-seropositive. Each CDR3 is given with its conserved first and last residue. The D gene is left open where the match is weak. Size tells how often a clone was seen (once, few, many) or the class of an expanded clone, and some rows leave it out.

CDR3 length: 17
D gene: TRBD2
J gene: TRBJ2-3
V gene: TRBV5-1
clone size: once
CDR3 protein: CASSTGTSGVSTDTQYF
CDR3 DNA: TGCGCCAGCAGCACGGGGACTAGCGGGGTGAGCACAGATACGCAGTATTTT

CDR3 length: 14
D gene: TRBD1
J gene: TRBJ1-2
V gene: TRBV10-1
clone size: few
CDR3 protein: CASSDQDRGLPHTF
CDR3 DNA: TGCGCCAGCAGTGATCAGGACAGGGGGCTACCACACACCTTC

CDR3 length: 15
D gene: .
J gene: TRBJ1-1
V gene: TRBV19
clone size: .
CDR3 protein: CASSIGFRTAAEAFF
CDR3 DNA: TGTGCCAGTAGTATAGGTTTCCGAACAGCAGCTGAAGCTTTCTTT

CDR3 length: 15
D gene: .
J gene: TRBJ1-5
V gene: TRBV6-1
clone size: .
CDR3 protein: CASSEAGTYNQPQHF
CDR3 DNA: TGTGCCAGCAGTGAAGCGGGCACTTACAATCAGCCCCAGCATTTT

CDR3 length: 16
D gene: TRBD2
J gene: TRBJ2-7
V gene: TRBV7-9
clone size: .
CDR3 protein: CASSLAIAGGPYEQYF
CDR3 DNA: TGTGCCAGCAGCTTAGCGATAGCGGGGGGGCCCTACGAGCAGTACTTC

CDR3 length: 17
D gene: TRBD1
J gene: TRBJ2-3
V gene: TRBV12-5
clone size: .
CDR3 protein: CASGLGIPDRGADTQYF
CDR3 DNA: TGTGCTAGTGGTTTGGGGATCCCGGACAGGGGGGCGGATACGCAGTATTTT

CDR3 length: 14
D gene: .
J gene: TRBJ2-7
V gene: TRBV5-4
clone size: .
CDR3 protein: CASSLGQSGYEQYF
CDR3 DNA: TGTGCCAGCAGCTTAGGACAGTCCGGCTACGAGCAGTACTTC

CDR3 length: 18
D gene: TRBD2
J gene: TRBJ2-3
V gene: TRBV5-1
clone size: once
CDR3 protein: CASSRGLAGGLGTDTQYF
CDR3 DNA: TGCGCCAGCAGCCGGGGACTAGCGGGGGGGCTGGGCACAGATACGCAGTATTTT

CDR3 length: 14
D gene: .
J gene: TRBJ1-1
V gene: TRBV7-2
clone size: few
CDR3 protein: CASSPKQGRTEAFF
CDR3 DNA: TGTGCCAGCAGCCCCAAACAGGGACGGACTGAAGCTTTCTTT

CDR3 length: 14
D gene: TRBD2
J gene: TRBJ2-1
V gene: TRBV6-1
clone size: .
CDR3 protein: CASRSSGGYNEQFF
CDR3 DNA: TGTGCCAGCAGATCTAGCGGGGGCTACAATGAGCAGTTCTTC

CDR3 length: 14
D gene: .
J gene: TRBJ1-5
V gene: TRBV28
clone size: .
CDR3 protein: CASHFSGGNQPQHF
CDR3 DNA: TGTGCCAGTCATTTCTCCGGGGGCAATCAGCCCCAGCATTTT

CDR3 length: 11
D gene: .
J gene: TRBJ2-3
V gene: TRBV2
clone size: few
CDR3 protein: CASSYPDTQYF
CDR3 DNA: TGTGCCAGCAGCTACCCAGATACGCAGTATTTT

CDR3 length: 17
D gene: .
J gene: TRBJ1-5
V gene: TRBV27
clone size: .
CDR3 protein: CASSLSWDTHSNQPQHF
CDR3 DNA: TGTGCCAGCAGTTTAAGTTGGGACACCCATAGCAATCAGCCCCAGCATTTT

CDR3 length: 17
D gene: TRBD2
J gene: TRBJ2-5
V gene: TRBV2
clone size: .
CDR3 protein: CATQEGLAGSGQETQYF
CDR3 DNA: TGTGCCACACAAGAGGGACTAGCGGGGTCGGGCCAAGAGACCCAGTACTTC

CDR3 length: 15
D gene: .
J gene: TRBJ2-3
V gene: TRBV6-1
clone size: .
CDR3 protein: CASSASGFIQDTQYF
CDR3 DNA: TGTGCCAGCAGCGCTTCTGGCTTCATCCAAGATACGCAGTATTTT

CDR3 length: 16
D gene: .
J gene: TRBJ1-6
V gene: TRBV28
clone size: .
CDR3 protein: CASSLGTDSYNSPLHF
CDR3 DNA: TGTGCCAGCAGTTTAGGTACAGACAGCTATAATTCACCCCTCCACTTT

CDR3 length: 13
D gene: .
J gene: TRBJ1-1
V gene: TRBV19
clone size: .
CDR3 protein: CASFDRRVSQAFF
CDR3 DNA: TGTGCCAGTTTTGACAGACGCGTAAGTCAAGCTTTCTTT

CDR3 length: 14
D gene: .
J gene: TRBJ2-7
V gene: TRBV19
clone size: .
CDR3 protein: CASSIGVSSYEQYF
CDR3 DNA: TGTGCCAGTAGTATAGGAGTGTCGAGCTACGAGCAGTACTTC

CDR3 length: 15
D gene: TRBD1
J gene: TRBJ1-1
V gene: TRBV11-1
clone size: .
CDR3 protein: CASSSVDRGITEAFF
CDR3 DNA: TGTGCCAGCAGCTCCGTAGACAGGGGGATCACTGAAGCTTTCTTT

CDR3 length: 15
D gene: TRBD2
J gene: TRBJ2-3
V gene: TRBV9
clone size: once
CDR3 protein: CASSDQTSGASAQYF
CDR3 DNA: TGTGCCAGCAGCGACCAGACTAGCGGGGCTTCGGCGCAGTATTTT

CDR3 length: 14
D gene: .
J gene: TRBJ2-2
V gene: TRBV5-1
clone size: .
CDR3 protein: CASSLVPFTGELFF
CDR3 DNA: TGCGCCAGCAGCTTGGTTCCTTTCACCGGGGAGCTGTTTTTT

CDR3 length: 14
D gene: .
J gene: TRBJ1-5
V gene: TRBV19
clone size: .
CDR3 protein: CASSPRGEGQPQHF
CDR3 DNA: TGTGCCAGTAGTCCCCGGGGGGAGGGACAGCCCCAGCATTTT

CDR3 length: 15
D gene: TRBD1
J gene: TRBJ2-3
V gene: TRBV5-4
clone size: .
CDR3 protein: CASSMPGQGADTQYF
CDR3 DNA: TGTGCCAGCAGTATGCCGGGACAGGGGGCAGATACGCAGTATTTT

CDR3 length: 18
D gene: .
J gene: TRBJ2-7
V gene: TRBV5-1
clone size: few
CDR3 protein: CASSRTTWGQGPGDEQYF
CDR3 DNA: TGCGCCAGCAGCCGGACCACTTGGGGACAAGGGCCCGGGGACGAGCAGTACTTC

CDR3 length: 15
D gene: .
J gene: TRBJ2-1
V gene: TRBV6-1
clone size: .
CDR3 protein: CASSEAGITYNEQFF
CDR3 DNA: TGTGCCAGCAGTGAGGCCGGGATTACCTACAATGAGCAGTTCTTC

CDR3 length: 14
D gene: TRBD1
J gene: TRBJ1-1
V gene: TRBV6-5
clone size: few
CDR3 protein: CASRVTGESPEAFF
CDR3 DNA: TGTGCCAGCAGAGTGACAGGGGAGAGCCCTGAAGCTTTCTTT